This T cell receptor beta chain originates from a study of OX40 agonist ivuxolimab in advanced cancers. Study-wide findings and caveats: Expanded clones belonging to CD8+ T cells outnumbered, on average, those of CD4+.

Assay used: immunoSEQ multiplex PCR; TCRdb lists only in-frame clones, some missing. The profile shows around 80,000 clones, about four fifths of them singletons. CDR3 length: 13 amino acids. As for this clone: Its antigen is unknown.

This TCR was sampled from an adult with an advanced solid tumor such as melanoma, head and neck, liver or kidney cancer. Sequencing used CD4+ or CD8+ T cells sorted from blood, obtained in a trial of the OX40 agonist ivuxolimab. The V gene is TRBV21-1, the J gene TRBJ2-2; TRBD2, as called in the table, went unchecked against the DNA. TRBV21-1 is marked as a pseudogene. The CDR3: CASSPRNTGELFF. The CDR3 coding sequence is TGTGCCAGCAGCCCGCGGAACACCGGGGAGCTGTTTTTT.